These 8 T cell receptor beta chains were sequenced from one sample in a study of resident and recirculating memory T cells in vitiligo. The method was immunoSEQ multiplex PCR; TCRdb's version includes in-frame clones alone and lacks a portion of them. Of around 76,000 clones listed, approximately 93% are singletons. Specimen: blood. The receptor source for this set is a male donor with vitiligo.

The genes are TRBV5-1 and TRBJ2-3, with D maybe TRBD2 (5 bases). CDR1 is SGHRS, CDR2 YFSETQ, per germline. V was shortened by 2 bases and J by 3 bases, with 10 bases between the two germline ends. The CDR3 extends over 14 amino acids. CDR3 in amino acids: CASSFATTTDTQYF. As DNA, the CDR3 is TGCGCCAGCAGCTTCGCGACTACAACAGATACGCAGTATTTT.

The CDR3 region is CASSPDSNYEQYF. The CDR3 region has the DNA TGCGCCAGCAGCCCCGACAGTAACTACGAGCAGTACTTC. V gene TRBV5-1 combines with J gene TRBJ2-7; D is possibly TRBD1 (5 bases). Germline-derived CDR1 and CDR2 are SGHRS and YFSETQ. Trimming shortened V by 4 bases and J by 3 bases, and 11 bases separated the two germline ends. The CDR3 totals 13 residues.

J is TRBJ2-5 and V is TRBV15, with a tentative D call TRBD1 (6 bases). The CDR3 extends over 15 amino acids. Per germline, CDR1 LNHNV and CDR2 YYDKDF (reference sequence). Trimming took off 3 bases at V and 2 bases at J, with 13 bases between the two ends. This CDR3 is CATSREGTIQETQYF. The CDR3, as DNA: TGTGCCACCAGCAGGGAAGGGACAATACAAGAGACCCAGTACTTC. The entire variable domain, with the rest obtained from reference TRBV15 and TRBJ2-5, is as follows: DAMVIQNPRYQVTQFGKPVTLSCSQTLNHNVMYWYQQKSSQAPKLLFHYYDKDFNNEADTPDNFQSRRPNTSFCFLDIRSPGLGDTAMYLCATSREGTIQETQYFGPGTRLLVL.

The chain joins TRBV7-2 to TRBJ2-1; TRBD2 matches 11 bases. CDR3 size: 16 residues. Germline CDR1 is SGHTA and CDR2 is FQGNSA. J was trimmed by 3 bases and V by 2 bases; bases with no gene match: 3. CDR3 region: CASSLTSGGHYNEQFF. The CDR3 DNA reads TGTGCCAGCAGCTTAACTAGCGGGGGACACTACAATGAGCAGTTCTTC.

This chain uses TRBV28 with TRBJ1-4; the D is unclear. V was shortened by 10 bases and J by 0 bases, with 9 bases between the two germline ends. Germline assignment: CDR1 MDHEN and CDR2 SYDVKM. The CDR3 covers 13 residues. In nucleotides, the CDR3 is TGTGCCACGGCCAGGACAACTAATGAAAAACTGTTTTTT. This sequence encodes CATARTTNEKLFF.

The CDR3 sequence is CASSLDSSGANVLTF. The CDR3 DNA sequence: TGTGCCAGCAGCTTGGACAGCTCTGGGGCCAACGTCCTGACTTTC. The genes are TRBV7-3 and TRBJ2-6; maybe TRBD1 (6 bases). The CDR3 length is 15 residues. Germline V lookup: CDR1 SGHTA, CDR2 FQGTGA. Trimming removed 3 bases from V and 0 bases from J, with 6 bases in between.

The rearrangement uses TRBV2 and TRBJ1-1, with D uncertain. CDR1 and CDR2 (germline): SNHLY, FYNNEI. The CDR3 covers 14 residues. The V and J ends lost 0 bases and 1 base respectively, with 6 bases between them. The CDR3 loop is CASSEARQNTEAFF. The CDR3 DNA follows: TGTGCCAGCAGTGAAGCGAGGCAGAACACTGAAGCTTTCTTT.

CDR3 protein: CASSYMPGQGNYEQYF. CDR3 sequence (DNA): TGTGCCAGCAGCTACATGCCGGGACAGGGAAACTACGAGCAGTACTTC. The chain joins TRBV7-9 to TRBJ2-7; 9 bases fit TRBD1. The CDR3 is 16 amino acids. Trimming at V came to 4 bases and at J to 3 bases, leaving 10 bases not matched to a gene. The germline V gene has CDR1 SEHNR and CDR2 FQNEAQ (reference sequence).